These T cell receptor beta chains were read from a single sample in a study of blood T cell repertoires in COVID-19. Data came from immunoSEQ multiplex PCR; TCRdb stores just in-frame clones and leaves some out. The table records about 380,000 clones, 85% of them present only once. Sample: peripheral blood. The receptors were sampled from a woman aged 18-29 years with acute or convalescent COVID-19. The CDR3 runs from the conserved cysteine through the conserved F or W. A D gene is named only where the DNA matches it firmly. Not all rows give a size; the values are once, few, many and, for expanded clones, a class.

CDR3 protein: CASSSPRQDNEKLFF
CDR3 DNA: TGTGCCAGCAGCTCGCCACGACAGGATAATGAAAAACTGTTTTTT
clone size: -
V gene: TRBV13
D gene: -
J gene: TRBJ1-4

CDR3 protein: CASRGHGATNEKLFF
CDR3 DNA: TGTGCCAGCAGGGGACACGGGGCAACTAATGAAAAACTGTTTTTT
clone size: -
V gene: TRBV6-5
D gene: -
J gene: TRBJ1-4

CDR3 protein: CASSLVFWDREETQYF
CDR3 DNA: TGCGCCAGCAGCTTGGTTTTTTGGGACAGGGAAGAGACCCAGTACTTC
clone size: -
V gene: TRBV5-1
D gene: TRBD1
J gene: TRBJ2-5

CDR3 protein: CASSLGPSGGLYEQYF
CDR3 DNA: TGTGCCAGCAGCTTAGGGCCTAGCGGGGGCCTCTACGAGCAGTACTTC
clone size: once
V gene: TRBV11-1
D gene: TRBD2
J gene: TRBJ2-7

CDR3 protein: CSAVGGGEQYF
CDR3 DNA: TGCAGTGCTGTTGGAGGAGGCGAGCAGTACTTC
clone size: -
V gene: TRBV20-1
D gene: -
J gene: TRBJ2-7

CDR3 protein: CASSLASSGESGNTIYF
CDR3 DNA: TGTGCCAGCAGCTTAGCTTCGTCGGGGGAGTCTGGAAACACCATATATTTT
clone size: -
V gene: TRBV7-9
D gene: -
J gene: TRBJ1-3

CDR3 protein: CASSFGGTSNGYTF
CDR3 DNA: TGCGCCAGCAGCTTTGGAGGGACTTCTAATGGCTACACCTTC
clone size: -
V gene: TRBV5-1
D gene: -
J gene: TRBJ1-2

CDR3 protein: CASSKGALGTEAFF
CDR3 DNA: TGTGCCAGCAGTAAGGGGGCTCTGGGCACTGAAGCTTTCTTT
clone size: -
V gene: TRBV6-5
D gene: TRBD1
J gene: TRBJ1-1

CDR3 protein: CASSPVEGRVSTDTQYF
CDR3 DNA: TGTGCCAGCAGCCCGGTGGAGGGTAGGGTCAGCACAGATACGCAGTATTTT
clone size: -
V gene: TRBV5-5
D gene: -
J gene: TRBJ2-3

CDR3 protein: CASSLASPINYGYTF
CDR3 DNA: TGTGCCAGCAGCTTGGCCTCCCCTATTAACTATGGCTACACCTTC
clone size: once
V gene: TRBV5-4
D gene: -
J gene: TRBJ1-2

CDR3 protein: CASSWGLAGTSTDTQYF
CDR3 DNA: TGTGCCAGCAGCTGGGGTCTAGCGGGAACTAGCACAGATACGCAGTATTTT
clone size: -
V gene: TRBV5-6
D gene: TRBD2
J gene: TRBJ2-3

CDR3 protein: CAISGGTGSDTGELFF
CDR3 DNA: TGTGCCATCAGTGGGGGGACAGGGTCCGACACCGGGGAGCTGTTTTTT
clone size: once
V gene: TRBV10-3
D gene: TRBD1
J gene: TRBJ2-2

CDR3 protein: CSVEAVDDTF
CDR3 DNA: TGCAGCGTTGAAGCGGTTGATGACACCTTC
clone size: -
V gene: TRBV29-1
D gene: -
J gene: TRBJ1-2

CDR3 protein: CASSYKGLAKPLHF
CDR3 DNA: TGTGCCAGCAGTTACAAAGGACTCGCCAAGCCCCTCCACTTT
clone size: -
V gene: TRBV6-5
D gene: -
J gene: TRBJ1-6

CDR3 protein: CASSYAGTNTGELFF
CDR3 DNA: TGTGCCAGCAGTTACGCCGGGACGAACACCGGGGAGCTGTTTTTT
clone size: -
V gene: TRBV6-5
D gene: -
J gene: TRBJ2-2

CDR3 protein: CASSYSGQAQSYGYTF
CDR3 DNA: TGTGCCAGCAGTTACTCGGGACAGGCGCAAAGTTATGGCTACACCTTC
clone size: -
V gene: TRBV6-5
D gene: TRBD1
J gene: TRBJ1-2

CDR3 protein: CASSPIISNQPQHF
CDR3 DNA: TGTGCCAGTAGTCCTATTATTAGCAATCAGCCCCAGCATTTT
clone size: -
V gene: TRBV19
D gene: -
J gene: TRBJ1-5

CDR3 protein: CASSLAATDTQYF
CDR3 DNA: TGTGCCAGCAGTTTAGCGGCCACAGATACGCAGTATTTT
clone size: -
V gene: TRBV27
D gene: -
J gene: TRBJ2-3

CDR3 protein: CASSRPGGPETQYF
CDR3 DNA: TGTGCCAGTTCCAGGCCCGGGGGGCCAGAGACCCAGTACTTC
clone size: -
V gene: TRBV9
D gene: -
J gene: TRBJ2-5

CDR3 protein: CASSGDSYNEQFF
CDR3 DNA: TGTGCCAGTAGCGGAGACTCCTACAATGAGCAGTTCTTC
clone size: -
V gene: TRBV19
D gene: -
J gene: TRBJ2-1

CDR3 protein: CASSLAWDSFSGNTIYF
CDR3 DNA: TGTGCCAGCAGCTTGGCCTGGGACAGCTTCTCTGGAAACACCATATATTTT
clone size: -
V gene: TRBV5-5
D gene: TRBD1
J gene: TRBJ1-3

CDR3 protein: CATTARVAGNTIYF
CDR3 DNA: TGTGCCACCACCGCGAGGGTGGCGGGAAACACCATATATTTT
clone size: many
V gene: TRBV15
D gene: -
J gene: TRBJ1-3

CDR3 protein: CASSMIAGREGQPQHF
CDR3 DNA: TGTGCCAGTAGTATGATCGCGGGCAGGGAGGGTCAGCCCCAGCATTTT
clone size: -
V gene: TRBV19
D gene: -
J gene: TRBJ1-5

CDR3 protein: CASLVTSYNEQFF
CDR3 DNA: TGTGCCAGCCTGGTAACTTCCTACAATGAGCAGTTCTTC
clone size: -
V gene: TRBV7-9
D gene: -
J gene: TRBJ2-1

CDR3 protein: CASSEQSNTGELFF
CDR3 DNA: TGCGCCAGCAGTGAACAGAGTAACACCGGGGAGCTGTTTTTT
clone size: -
V gene: TRBV10-1
D gene: -
J gene: TRBJ2-2

CDR3 protein: CASSSRGPTARDTEAFF
CDR3 DNA: TGCGCCAGCAGCTCGAGAGGCCCTACGGCGAGAGATACTGAAGCTTTCTTT
clone size: once
V gene: TRBV5-1
D gene: -
J gene: TRBJ1-1

CDR3 protein: CASSLRGVAGLPQYF
CDR3 DNA: TGTGCCAGCAGTCTCCGAGGGGTAGCGGGATTACCCCAGTATTTT
clone size: once
V gene: TRBV9
D gene: TRBD2
J gene: TRBJ2-3

CDR3 protein: CASSGTGGFQPQHF
CDR3 DNA: TGTGCCAGCAGTGGGACAGGGGGCTTTCAGCCCCAGCATTTT
clone size: -
V gene: TRBV28
D gene: TRBD1
J gene: TRBJ1-5

CDR3 protein: CASSLEAGTKNIQYF
CDR3 DNA: TGTGCCAGCAGTTTAGAGGCGGGTACCAAAAACATTCAGTACTTC
clone size: -
V gene: TRBV28
D gene: -
J gene: TRBJ2-4

CDR3 protein: CASSFSGDTEAFF
CDR3 DNA: TGTGCCAGCAGTTTTTCCGGGGACACTGAAGCTTTCTTT
clone size: -
V gene: TRBV12-3/TRBV12-4
D gene: -
J gene: TRBJ1-1

CDR3 protein: CASSYWAVKDTEAFF
CDR3 DNA: TGTGCCAGCAGTTACTGGGCCGTCAAGGATACTGAAGCTTTCTTT
clone size: -
V gene: TRBV6-5
D gene: -
J gene: TRBJ1-1

CDR3 protein: CASSWGQGKGDEQFF
CDR3 DNA: TGTGCCAGCAGCTGGGGACAGGGTAAAGGGGATGAGCAGTTCTTC
clone size: once
V gene: TRBV5-6
D gene: TRBD1
J gene: TRBJ2-1

CDR3 protein: CASSMRRDRAETQYF
CDR3 DNA: TGTGCCAGCAGCATGAGAAGGGACAGGGCAGAGACCCAGTACTTC
clone size: -
V gene: TRBV9
D gene: TRBD1
J gene: TRBJ2-5

CDR3 protein: CASTPRWNRQGTEAFF
CDR3 DNA: TGTGCCAGCACCCCGAGGTGGAACAGGCAGGGAACTGAAGCTTTCTTT
clone size: once
V gene: TRBV11-2
D gene: -
J gene: TRBJ1-1

CDR3 protein: CASSPLGAGTEAFF
CDR3 DNA: TGTGCCAGCAGCCCCCTGGGTGCGGGGACTGAAGCTTTCTTT
clone size: once
V gene: TRBV6-6
D gene: -
J gene: TRBJ1-1

CDR3 protein: CASSLVPTGPKDTQYF
CDR3 DNA: TGTGCCAGCAGCTTGGTCCCCACAGGCCCTAAAGATACGCAGTATTTT
clone size: -
V gene: TRBV11-1
D gene: -
J gene: TRBJ2-3

CDR3 protein: CSAASGGGYTF
CDR3 DNA: TGCAGTGCTGCCTCAGGGGGAGGCTACACCTTC
clone size: few
V gene: TRBV20-1
D gene: TRBD1
J gene: TRBJ1-2

CDR3 protein: CASSGGQGVNTGELFF
CDR3 DNA: TGTGCCAGCAGCGGGGGACAGGGTGTGAACACCGGGGAGCTGTTTTTT
clone size: -
V gene: TRBV3-1/TRBV3-2
D gene: TRBD1
J gene: TRBJ2-2

CDR3 protein: CASSLSLKDRGRGTGELFF
CDR3 DNA: TGTGCCAGCAGTTTATCTCTAAAGGACAGGGGGCGCGGCACCGGGGAGCTGTTTTTT
clone size: -
V gene: TRBV27
D gene: TRBD1
J gene: TRBJ2-2

CDR3 protein: CASTQTTGRGETQYF
CDR3 DNA: TGTGCCAGCACCCAAACTACAGGTCGTGGAGAGACCCAGTACTTC
clone size: -
V gene: TRBV6-5
D gene: -
J gene: TRBJ2-5

CDR3 protein: CAWSATSGFNEKLFF
CDR3 DNA: TGTGCCTGGAGCGCGACCTCGGGTTTTAATGAAAAACTGTTTTTT
clone size: -
V gene: TRBV30
D gene: -
J gene: TRBJ1-4

CDR3 protein: CSVGSGNQPQHF
CDR3 DNA: TGCAGCGTTGGGTCAGGCAATCAGCCCCAGCATTTT
clone size: -
V gene: TRBV29-1
D gene: -
J gene: TRBJ1-5